A single sample gave rise to the 2 T cell receptor beta chains below, sequenced in a study of T cells after yellow fever vaccination. TCRdb reprocessed the 5' RACE reads via MiXCR and lists one record per CDR3 protein. The sample has 300,000 to 400,000 distinct CDR3 sequences; 6.2% are singletons. The sequences come from PBMCs, collected 5 days after the yellow fever booster vaccination. These receptors were collected from a man aged 30-40 years who received the YFV17D yellow fever vaccine.

This clonotype was seen repeatedly, ten times or more. V and J are TRBV14 and TRBJ2-3; 10 bases match TRBD2. The germline V gene has CDR1 SGHDN and CDR2 FVKESK. The CDR3 runs 17 residues. The V and J ends lost 0 bases and 3 bases, in that order; junction bases with no gene match: 6. The CDR3 region has the DNA TGTGCCAGCAGCCAAGAGCTAGCGGGAGCTTCTACAGATACGCAGTATTTT. It is translated as CASSQELAGASTDTQYF.

The chain employs TRBV20-1 and TRBJ2-1, with D perhaps matching TRBD2 (5 bases). The CDR3 spans 13 residues. V was cut by 3 bases and J by 4 bases, with 10 bases left in between. The germline V gene encodes CDR1 DFQATT and CDR2 SNEGSKA (reference sequence). The CDR3 loop reads CSASQRGYNEQFF. CDR3 coding DNA: TGCAGTGCTAGTCAACGGGGATACAATGAGCAGTTCTTC.